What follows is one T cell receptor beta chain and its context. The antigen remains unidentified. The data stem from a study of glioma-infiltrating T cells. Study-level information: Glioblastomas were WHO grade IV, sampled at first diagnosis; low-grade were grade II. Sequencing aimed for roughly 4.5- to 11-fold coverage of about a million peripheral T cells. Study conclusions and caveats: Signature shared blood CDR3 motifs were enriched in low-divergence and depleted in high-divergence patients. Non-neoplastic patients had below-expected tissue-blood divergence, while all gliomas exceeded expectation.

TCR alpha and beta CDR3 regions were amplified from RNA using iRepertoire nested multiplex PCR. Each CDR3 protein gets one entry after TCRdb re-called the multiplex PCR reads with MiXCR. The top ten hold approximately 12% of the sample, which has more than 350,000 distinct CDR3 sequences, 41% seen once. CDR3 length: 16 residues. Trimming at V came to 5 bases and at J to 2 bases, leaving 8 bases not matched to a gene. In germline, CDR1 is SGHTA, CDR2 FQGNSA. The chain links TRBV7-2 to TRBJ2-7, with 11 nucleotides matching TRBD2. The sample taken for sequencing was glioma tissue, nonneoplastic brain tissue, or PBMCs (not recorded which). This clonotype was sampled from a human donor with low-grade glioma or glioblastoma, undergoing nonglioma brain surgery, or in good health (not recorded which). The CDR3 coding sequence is TGTGCCAGCAGCCTAGGGACTAGCGGTTACACCTACGAGCAGTACTTC. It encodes CASSLGTSGYTYEQYF.